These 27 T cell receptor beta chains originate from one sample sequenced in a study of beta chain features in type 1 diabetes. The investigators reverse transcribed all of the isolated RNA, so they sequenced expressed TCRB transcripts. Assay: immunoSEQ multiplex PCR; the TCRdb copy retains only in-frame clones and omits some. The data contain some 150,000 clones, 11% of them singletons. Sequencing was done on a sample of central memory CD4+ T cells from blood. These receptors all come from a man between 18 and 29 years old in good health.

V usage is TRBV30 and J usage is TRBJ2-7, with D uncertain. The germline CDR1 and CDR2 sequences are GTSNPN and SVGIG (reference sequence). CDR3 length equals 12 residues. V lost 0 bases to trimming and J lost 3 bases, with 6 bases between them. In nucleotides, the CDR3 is TGTGCCTGGAGTGTGGGGTTCTACGAGCAGTACTTC. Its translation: CAWSVGFYEQYF. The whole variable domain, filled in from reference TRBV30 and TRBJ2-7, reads SQTIHQWPATLVQPVGSPLSLECTVEGTSNPNLYWYRQAAGRGLQLLFYSVGIGQISSEVPQNLSASRPQDRQFILSSKKLLLSDSGFYLCAWSVGFYEQYFGPGTRLTVT.

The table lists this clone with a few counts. CDR3 nucleotide sequence: TGTGCCAGCAGCCCCCAGGGTCGTTTGGACACTGAAGCTTTCTTT. Its protein product is CASSPQGRLDTEAFF. The V and J genes are TRBV9 and TRBJ1-1; TRBD1 is a possible D gene (5 bases). Trimming took 4 bases from V and 3 from J, leaving 16 bases between them. Germline V gene lookup returns CDR1 SGDLS and CDR2 YYNGEE. The CDR3 loop spans 15 amino acids.

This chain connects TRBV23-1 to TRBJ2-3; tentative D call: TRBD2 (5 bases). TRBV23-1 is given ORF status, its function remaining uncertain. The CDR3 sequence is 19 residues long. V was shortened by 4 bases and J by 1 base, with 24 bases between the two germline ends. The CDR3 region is CASSPKPGLAPNCTDTQYF. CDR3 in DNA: TGCGCCAGCAGTCCAAAACCAGGACTCGCCCCTAACTGCACAGATACGCAGTATTTT.

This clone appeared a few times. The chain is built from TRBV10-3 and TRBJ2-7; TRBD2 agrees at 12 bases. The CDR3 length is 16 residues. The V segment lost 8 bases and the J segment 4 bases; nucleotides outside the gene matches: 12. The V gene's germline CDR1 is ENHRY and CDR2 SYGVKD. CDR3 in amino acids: CAISGTLAGGGYEQYF. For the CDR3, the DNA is TGTGCCATCTCTGGGACTCTAGCGGGAGGGGGATACGAGCAGTACTTC.

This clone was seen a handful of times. The DNA for the CDR3 is TGTGCCAGCAGCTTAGTCGGGACAGGTTTCTACGAGCAGTACTTC. It translates to CASSLVGTGFYEQYF. The chain uses TRBV7-9 and TRBJ2-7; 8 bases match TRBD1. There are 15 residues in the CDR3. The germline V gene has CDR1 SEHNR and CDR2 FQNEAQ (reference sequence). The trim removed 1 base at V and 3 bases at J, leaving 5 bases unmatched.

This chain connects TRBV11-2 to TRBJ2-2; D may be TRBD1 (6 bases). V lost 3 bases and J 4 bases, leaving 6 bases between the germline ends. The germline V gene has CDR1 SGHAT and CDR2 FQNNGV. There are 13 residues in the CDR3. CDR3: CASSFRGTGELFF. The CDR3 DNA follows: TGTGCCAGCAGCTTCAGGGGCACCGGGGAGCTGTTTTTT.

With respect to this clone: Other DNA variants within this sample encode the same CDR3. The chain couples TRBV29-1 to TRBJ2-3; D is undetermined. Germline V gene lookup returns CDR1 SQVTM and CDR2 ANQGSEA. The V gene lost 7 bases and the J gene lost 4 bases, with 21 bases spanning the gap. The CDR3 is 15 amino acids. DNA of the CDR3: TGCAGCGGGGGATTAGATGGGCGGTTTGCAGATACGCAGTATTTT. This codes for CSGGLDGRFADTQYF.

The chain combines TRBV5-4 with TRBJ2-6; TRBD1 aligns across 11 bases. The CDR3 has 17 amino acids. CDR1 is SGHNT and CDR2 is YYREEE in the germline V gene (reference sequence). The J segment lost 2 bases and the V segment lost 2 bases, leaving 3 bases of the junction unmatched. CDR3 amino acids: CASSFGTGGTGANVLTF. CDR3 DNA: TGTGCCAGCAGCTTTGGGACAGGGGGAACTGGGGCCAACGTCCTGACTTTC.

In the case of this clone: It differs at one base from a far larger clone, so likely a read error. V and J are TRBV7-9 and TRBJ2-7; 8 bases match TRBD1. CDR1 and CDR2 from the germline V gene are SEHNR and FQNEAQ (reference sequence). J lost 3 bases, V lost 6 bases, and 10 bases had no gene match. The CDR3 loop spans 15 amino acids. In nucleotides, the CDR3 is TGTGCCAGCAGTCCGCCAGGGGGCGCATACTACGAGCAGTACTTC. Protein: CASSPPGGAYYEQYF.

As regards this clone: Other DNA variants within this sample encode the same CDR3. CDR3 sequence: CASSSSTDTQYF. DNA for the CDR3: TGTGCCAGCAGCTCCAGCACAGATACGCAGTATTTT. This chain joins TRBV7-2 and TRBJ2-3; D not resolved. The CDR3 has 12 residues. V lost 4 bases and J lost 0, with 2 bases in between. Germline CDR1 reads SGHTA; CDR2 reads FQGNSA.

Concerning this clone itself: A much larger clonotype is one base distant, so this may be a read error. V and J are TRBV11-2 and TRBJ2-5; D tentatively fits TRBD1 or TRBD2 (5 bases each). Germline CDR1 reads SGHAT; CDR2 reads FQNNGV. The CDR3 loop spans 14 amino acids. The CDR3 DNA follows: TGCGCCAGCAGCCAAGTGGGGACCCAAGAGACCCAGTACTTC. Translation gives CASSQVGTQETQYF.

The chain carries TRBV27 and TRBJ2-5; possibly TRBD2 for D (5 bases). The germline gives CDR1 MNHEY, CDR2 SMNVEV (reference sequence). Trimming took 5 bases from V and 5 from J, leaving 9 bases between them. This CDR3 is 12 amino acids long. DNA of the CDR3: TGTGCCAGCAGTAATTCGGGGGAGACCCAGTACTTC. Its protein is CASSNSGETQYF.

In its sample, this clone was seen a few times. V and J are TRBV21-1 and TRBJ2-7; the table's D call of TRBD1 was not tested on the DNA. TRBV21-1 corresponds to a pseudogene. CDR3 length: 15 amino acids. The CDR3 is CASSMFGTSSYEQYF. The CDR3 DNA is TGTGCCAGCAGCATGTTCGGGACATCATCCTACGAGCAGTACTTC.

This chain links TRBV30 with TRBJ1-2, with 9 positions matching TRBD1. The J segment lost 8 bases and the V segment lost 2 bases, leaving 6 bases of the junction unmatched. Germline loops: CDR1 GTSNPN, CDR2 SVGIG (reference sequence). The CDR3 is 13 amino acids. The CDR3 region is CAWSQGQGYGYTF. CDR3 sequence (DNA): TGTGCCTGGAGTCAAGGACAGGGGTACGGCTACACCTTC.

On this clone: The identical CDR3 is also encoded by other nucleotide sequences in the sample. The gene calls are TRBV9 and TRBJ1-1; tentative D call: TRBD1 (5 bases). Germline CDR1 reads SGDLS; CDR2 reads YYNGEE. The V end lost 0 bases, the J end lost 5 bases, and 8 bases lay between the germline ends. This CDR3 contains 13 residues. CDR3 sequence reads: CASSVVQGTEAFF. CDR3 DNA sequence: TGTGCCAGCAGCGTAGTCCAGGGAACTGAAGCTTTCTTT.

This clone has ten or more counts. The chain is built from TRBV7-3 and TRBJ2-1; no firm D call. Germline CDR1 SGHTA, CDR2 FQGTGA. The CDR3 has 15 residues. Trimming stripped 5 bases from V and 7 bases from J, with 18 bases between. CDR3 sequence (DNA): TGTGCCAGCAGCCAAGGTACGAGGAATTGGAATGAGCAGTTCTTC. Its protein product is CASSQGTRNWNEQFF. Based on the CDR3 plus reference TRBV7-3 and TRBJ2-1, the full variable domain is GAGVSQTPSNKVTEKGKYVELRCDPISGHTALYWYRQSLGQGPEFLIYFQGTGAADDSGLPNDRFFAVRPEGSVSTLKIQRTERGDSAVYLCASSQGTRNWNEQFFGPGTRLTVL.

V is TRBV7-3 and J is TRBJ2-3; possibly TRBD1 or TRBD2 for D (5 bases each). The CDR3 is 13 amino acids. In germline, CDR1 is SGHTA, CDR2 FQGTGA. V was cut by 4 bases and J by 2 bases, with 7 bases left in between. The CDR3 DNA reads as TGTGCCAGCAGCTGGGGACCCACAGATACGCAGTATTTT. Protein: CASSWGPTDTQYF.

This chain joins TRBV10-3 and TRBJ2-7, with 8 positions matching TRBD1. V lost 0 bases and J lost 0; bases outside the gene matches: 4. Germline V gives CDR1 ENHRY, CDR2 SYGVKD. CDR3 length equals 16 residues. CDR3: CAISESRTGSSYEQYF. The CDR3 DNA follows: TGTGCCATCAGTGAGTCCCGGACAGGGAGCTCCTACGAGCAGTACTTC.

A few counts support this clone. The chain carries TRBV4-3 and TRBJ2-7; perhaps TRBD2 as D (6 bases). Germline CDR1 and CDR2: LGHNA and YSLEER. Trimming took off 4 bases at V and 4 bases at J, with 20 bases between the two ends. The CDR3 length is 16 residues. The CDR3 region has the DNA TGCGCCAGCAGCCTAATCCGGACGGGGGAAACTTACGAGCAGTACTTC. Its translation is CASSLIRTGETYEQYF.

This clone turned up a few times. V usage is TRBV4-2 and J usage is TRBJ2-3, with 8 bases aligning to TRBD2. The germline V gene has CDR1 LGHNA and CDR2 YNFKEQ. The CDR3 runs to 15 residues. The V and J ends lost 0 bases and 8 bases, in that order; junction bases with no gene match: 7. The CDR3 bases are TGTGCCAGCAGCCAAGATCTAGCGGGTGGGGTTACGCAGTATTTT. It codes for CASSQDLAGGVTQYF.

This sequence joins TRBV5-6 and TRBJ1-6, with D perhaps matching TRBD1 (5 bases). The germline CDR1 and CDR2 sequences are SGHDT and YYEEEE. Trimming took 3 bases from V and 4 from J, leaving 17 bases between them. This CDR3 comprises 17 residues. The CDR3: CASSSKVIQVYNSPLHF. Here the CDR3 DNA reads TGTGCCAGCAGCTCAAAAGTCATACAGGTGTATAATTCACCCCTCCACTTT.

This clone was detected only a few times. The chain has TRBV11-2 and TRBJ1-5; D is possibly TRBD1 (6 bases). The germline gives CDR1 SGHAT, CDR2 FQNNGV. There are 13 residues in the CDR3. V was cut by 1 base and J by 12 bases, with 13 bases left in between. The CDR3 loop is CASSLGLDSHQHF. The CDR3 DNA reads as TGTGCCAGCAGCTTAGGATTGGACAGTCACCAGCATTTT.

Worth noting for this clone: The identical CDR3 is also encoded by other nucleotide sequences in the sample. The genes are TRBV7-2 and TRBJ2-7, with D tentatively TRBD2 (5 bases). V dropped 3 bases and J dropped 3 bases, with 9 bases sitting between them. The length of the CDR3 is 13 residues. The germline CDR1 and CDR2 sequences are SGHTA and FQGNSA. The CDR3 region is CASSLGRDYEQYF. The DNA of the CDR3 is TGTGCCAGCAGCTTGGGGAGAGACTACGAGCAGTACTTC. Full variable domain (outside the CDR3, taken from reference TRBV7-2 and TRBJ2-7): GAGVSQSPSNKVTEKGKDVELRCDPISGHTALYWYRQSLGQGLEFLIYFQGNSAPDKSGLPSDRFSAERTGGSVSTLTIQRTQQEDSAVYLCASSLGRDYEQYFGPGTRLTVT.

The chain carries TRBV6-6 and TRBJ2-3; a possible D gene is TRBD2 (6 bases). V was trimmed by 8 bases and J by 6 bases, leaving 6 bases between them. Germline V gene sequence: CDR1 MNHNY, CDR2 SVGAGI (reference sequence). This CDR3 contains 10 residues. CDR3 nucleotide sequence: TGTGCCAGCCGGGGGGATACGCAGTATTTT. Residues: CASRGDTQYF.

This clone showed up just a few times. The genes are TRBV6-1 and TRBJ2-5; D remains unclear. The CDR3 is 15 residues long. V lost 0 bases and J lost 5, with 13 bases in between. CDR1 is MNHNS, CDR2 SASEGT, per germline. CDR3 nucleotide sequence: TGTGCCAGCAGTGAAGCTGGCCCACTGGGGGAGACCCAGTACTTC. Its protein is CASSEAGPLGETQYF.

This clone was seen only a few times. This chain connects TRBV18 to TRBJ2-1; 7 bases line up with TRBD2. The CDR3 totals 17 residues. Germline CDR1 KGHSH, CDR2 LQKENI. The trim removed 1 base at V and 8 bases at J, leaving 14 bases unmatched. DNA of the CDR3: TGTGCCAGCTCACCACTGAAGGGGAGCGGGGAGGCGTATGAGCAGTTCTTC. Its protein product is CASSPLKGSGEAYEQFF.

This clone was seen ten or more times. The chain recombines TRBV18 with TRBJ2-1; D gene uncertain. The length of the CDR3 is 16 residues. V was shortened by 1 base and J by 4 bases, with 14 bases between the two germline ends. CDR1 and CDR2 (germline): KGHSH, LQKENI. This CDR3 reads CASSPQVARNYNEQFF. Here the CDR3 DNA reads TGTGCCAGCTCACCACAGGTGGCAAGAAATTACAATGAGCAGTTCTTC. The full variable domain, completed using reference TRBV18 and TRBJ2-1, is NAGVMQNPRHLVRRRGQEARLRCSPMKGHSHVYWYRQLPEEGLKFMVYLQKENIIDESGMPKERFSAEFPKEGPSILRIQQVVRGDSAAYFCASSPQVARNYNEQFFGPGTRLTVL.